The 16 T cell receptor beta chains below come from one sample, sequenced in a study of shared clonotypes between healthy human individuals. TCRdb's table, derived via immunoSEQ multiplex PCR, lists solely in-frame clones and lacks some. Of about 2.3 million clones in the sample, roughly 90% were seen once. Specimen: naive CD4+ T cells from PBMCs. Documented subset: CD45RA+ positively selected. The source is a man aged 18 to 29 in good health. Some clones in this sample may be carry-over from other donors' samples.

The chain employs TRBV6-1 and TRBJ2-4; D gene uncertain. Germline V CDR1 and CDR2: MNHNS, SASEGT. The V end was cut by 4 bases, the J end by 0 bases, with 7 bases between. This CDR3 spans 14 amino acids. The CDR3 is CASSGVLAKNIQYF. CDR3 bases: TGTGCCAGCAGTGGCGTACTAGCCAAAAACATTCAGTACTTC.

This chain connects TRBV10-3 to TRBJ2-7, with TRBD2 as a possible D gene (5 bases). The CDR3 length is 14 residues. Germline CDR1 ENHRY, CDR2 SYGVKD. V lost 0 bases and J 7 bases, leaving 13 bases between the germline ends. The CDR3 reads CAISESPGIGEQYF. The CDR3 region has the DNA TGTGCCATCAGTGAGTCCCCGGGGATCGGGGAGCAGTACTTC.

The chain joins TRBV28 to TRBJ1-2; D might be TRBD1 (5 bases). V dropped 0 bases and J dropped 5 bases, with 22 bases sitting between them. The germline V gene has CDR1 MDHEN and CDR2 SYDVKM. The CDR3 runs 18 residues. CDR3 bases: TGTGCCAGCAGTTTATGGGGCGCTGCGGGCGGCCGGGGGTATGGCTACACCTTC. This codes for CASSLWGAAGGRGYGYTF.

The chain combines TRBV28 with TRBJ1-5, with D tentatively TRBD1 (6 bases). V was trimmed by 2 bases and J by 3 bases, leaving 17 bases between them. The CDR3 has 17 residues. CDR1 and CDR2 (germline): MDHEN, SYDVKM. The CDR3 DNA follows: TGTGCCAGCAGTTTACCCCTGGCACAGGGAAACAATCAGCCCCAGCATTTT. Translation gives CASSLPLAQGNNQPQHF. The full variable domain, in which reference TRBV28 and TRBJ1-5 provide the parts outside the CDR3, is DVKVTQSSRYLVKRTGEKVFLECVQDMDHENMFWYRQDPGLGLRLIYFSYDVKMKEKGDIPEGYSVSREKKERFSLILESASTNQTSMYLCASSLPLAQGNNQPQHFGDGTRLSIL.

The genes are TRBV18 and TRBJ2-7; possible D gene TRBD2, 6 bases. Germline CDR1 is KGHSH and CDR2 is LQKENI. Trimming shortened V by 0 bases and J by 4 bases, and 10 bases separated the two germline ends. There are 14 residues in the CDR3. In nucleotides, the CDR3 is TGTGCCAGCTCACCACCGGGACTTCGATACGAGCAGTACTTC. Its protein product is CASSPPGLRYEQYF.

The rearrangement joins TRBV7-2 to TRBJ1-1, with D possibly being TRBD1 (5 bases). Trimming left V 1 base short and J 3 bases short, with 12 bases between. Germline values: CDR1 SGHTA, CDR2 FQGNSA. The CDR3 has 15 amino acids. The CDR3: CASSLEPGQHTEAFF. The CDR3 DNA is TGTGCCAGCAGCTTAGAGCCAGGGCAACACACTGAAGCTTTCTTT.

This CDR3 is CASSELAGEQFF. The CDR3 nucleotides read TGTGCCAGCAGTGAACTAGCGGGGGAGCAGTTCTTC. The chain couples TRBV7-8 to TRBJ2-1; TRBD2 agrees at 10 bases. This CDR3 has 12 residues. Germline V gene lookup returns CDR1 SGHVS and CDR2 FQNEAQ. Germline trimming cut 6 bases from V and 10 bases from J; bases unmatched to any gene: 3.

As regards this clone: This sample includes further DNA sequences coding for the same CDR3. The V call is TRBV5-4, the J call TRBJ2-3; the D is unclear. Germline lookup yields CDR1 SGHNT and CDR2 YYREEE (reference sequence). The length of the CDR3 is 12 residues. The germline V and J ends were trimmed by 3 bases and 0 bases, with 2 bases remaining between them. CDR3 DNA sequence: TGTGCCAGCAGCTCAAGCACAGATACGCAGTATTTT. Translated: CASSSSTDTQYF.

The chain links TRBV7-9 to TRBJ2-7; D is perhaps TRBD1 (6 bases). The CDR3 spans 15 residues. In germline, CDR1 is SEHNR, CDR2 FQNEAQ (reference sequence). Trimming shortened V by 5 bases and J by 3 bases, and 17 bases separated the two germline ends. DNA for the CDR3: TGTGCCAGCAGCCGGCAGGGGATCTTTAGCTACGAGCAGTACTTC. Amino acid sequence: CASSRQGIFSYEQYF.

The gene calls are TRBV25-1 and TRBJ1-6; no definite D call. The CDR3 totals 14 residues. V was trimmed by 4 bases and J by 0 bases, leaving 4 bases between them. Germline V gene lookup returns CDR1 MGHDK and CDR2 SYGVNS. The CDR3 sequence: CASSANSYNSPLHF. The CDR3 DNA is TGTGCCAGCAGTGCCAACTCCTATAATTCACCCCTCCACTTT. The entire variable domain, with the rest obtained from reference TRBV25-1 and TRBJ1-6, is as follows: EADIYQTPRYLVIGTGKKITLECSQTMGHDKMYWYQQDPGMELHLIHYSYGVNSTEKGDLSSESTVSRIRTEHFPLTLESARPSHTSQYLCASSANSYNSPLHFGNGTRLTVT.

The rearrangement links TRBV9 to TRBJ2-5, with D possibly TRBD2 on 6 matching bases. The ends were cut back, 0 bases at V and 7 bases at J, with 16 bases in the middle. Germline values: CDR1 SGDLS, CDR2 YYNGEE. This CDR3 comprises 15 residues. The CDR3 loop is CASSVDGSGRGTQYF. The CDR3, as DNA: TGTGCCAGCAGCGTAGATGGTAGCGGTAGGGGGACCCAGTACTTC.

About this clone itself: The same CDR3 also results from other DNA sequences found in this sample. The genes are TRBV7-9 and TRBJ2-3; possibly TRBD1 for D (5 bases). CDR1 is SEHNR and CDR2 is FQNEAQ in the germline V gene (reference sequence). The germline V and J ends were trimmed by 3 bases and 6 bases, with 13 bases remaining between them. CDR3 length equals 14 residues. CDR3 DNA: TGTGCCAGCAGCTTGGGGCAGGGTCTGGATACGCAGTATTTT. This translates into CASSLGQGLDTQYF.

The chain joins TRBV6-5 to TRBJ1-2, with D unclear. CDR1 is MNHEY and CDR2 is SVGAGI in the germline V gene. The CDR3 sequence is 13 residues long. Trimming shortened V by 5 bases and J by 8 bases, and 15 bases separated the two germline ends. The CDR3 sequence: CASSLSGLQGYTF. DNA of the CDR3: TGTGCCAGCAGTCTATCTGGGCTCCAGGGCTACACCTTC.

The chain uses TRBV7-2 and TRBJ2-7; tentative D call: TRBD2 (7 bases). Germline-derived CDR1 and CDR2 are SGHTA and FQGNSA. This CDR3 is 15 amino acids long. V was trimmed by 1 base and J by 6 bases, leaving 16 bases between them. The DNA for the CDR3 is TGTGCCAGCAGCTTAGGCGGGAGTGGAGGGGGCGAGCAGTACTTC. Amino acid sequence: CASSLGGSGGGEQYF.

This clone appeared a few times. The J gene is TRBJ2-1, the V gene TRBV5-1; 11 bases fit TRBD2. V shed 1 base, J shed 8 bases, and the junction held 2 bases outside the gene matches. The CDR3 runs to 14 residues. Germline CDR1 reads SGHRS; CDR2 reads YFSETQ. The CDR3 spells CASSLMGLADEQFF. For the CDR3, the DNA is TGCGCCAGCAGCTTGATGGGACTAGCGGATGAGCAGTTCTTC.

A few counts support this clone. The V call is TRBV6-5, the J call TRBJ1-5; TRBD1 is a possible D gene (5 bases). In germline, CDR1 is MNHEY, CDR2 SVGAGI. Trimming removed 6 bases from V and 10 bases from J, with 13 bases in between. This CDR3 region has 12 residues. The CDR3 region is CASRGWGGPQHF. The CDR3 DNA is TGTGCCAGCAGGGGCTGGGGCGGACCCCAGCATTTT.